The count of the clone carrying this TCR beta chain is one. This sample is part of a study of blood T cell repertoires in COVID-19. Profiling relied on immunoSEQ multiplex PCR, and the TCRdb table lists in-frame clones only, not all of them. The sample records 120,000 or so clones, roughly 84% being singletons. With 2 bases clipped from V and 5 bases from J, the junction kept 10 bases outside the gene matches. The CDR3 contains 16 residues. Germline V gives CDR1 SGHVS, CDR2 FNYEAQ. The chain employs TRBV7-6 and TRBJ2-7; 9 bases match TRBD1. Sample: PBMCs or T cells enriched from blood (not recorded which). The source is a young woman who had recovered from COVID-19. CDR3 coding DNA: TGTGCCAGCAGCTTATCGGACAGGGGCCTTGTGGACGAGCAGTACTTC. It specifies CASSLSDRGLVDEQYF. The full variable domain, its missing parts supplied by reference TRBV7-6 and TRBJ2-7, is GAGVSQSPRYKVTKRGQDVALRCDPISGHVSLYWYRQALGQGPEFLTYFNYEAQQDKSGLPNDRFSAERPEGSISTLTIQRTEQRDSAMYRCASSLSDRGLVDEQYFGPGTRLTVT.